One sample yielded the 17 T cell receptor beta chains listed below, sequenced in a study of cytomegalovirus exposure and HLA in healthy donors. Both 60 Vbeta primers and 13 Jbeta primers went into the PCR. TCRdb keeps only in-frame clones here, not all; method: immunoSEQ multiplex PCR. Its table lists under 40,000 clones. Sequenced material: PBMCs. These receptors were obtained from a woman aged 35 to 49 in good health and CMV-seropositive.

This chain connects TRBV7-3 to TRBJ2-2, with a weak D call TRBD1 (5 bases). The V end lost 5 bases, the J end lost 1 base, and 11 bases lay between the germline ends. The CDR3 loop spans 15 amino acids. Germline loops: CDR1 SGHTA, CDR2 FQGTGA. The CDR3 here is CASSPYRKNTGELFF. As DNA, the CDR3 is TGTGCCAGCAGCCCCTACAGGAAGAACACCGGGGAGCTGTTTTTT.

This chain links TRBV7-2 with TRBJ2-5; 14 bases match TRBD2. The J call may be faulty, since TRBJ2-7 better matches the DNA end. Germline-derived CDR1 and CDR2 are SGHTA and FQGNSA. The CDR3 loop spans 15 amino acids. The CDR3: CASSTTGLAGGEQYF. The DNA of the CDR3 is TGTGCCAGCAGCACGACCGGACTAGCGGGGGGCGAGCAGTACTTC.

Here the CDR3 reads CASSLDQGVNQPQHF. CDR3 coding DNA: TGTGCCAGCAGCTTAGACCAGGGTGTCAATCAGCCCCAGCATTTT. V gene TRBV7-2 combines with J gene TRBJ1-5, with D maybe TRBD1 (5 bases). The germline gives CDR1 SGHTA, CDR2 FQGNSA. The length of the CDR3 is 15 residues. V lost 1 base, J lost 3 bases, and 10 bases lay in between.

The gene calls are TRBV18 and TRBJ2-1; TRBD1 agrees at 7 bases. V was clipped by 3 bases and J by 0 bases; unmatched bases: 8. In germline, CDR1 is KGHSH, CDR2 LQKENI. CDR3 length: 17 residues. CDR3 in DNA: TGTGCCAGCTCACCGAGACGACAGGGAAACTCCTACAATGAGCAGTTCTTC. Translating it yields CASSPRRQGNSYNEQFF.

The gene calls are TRBV27 and TRBJ2-1; 8 bases line up with TRBD1. The length of the CDR3 is 14 residues. V was clipped by 4 bases and J by 7 bases; unmatched bases: 6. Per germline, CDR1 MNHEY and CDR2 SMNVEV (reference sequence). CDR3 protein: CASSSTGERNEQFF. The CDR3 DNA sequence: TGTGCCAGCAGTTCGACAGGGGAGAGGAATGAGCAGTTCTTC.

The genes are TRBV6-4 and TRBJ1-2; maybe TRBD1 (6 bases). This CDR3 spans 13 amino acids. Germline CDR1 and CDR2: MRHNA and SNTAGT. Trimming took off 4 bases at V and 4 bases at J, with 10 bases between the two ends. The CDR3 region is CASSGGPTYGYTF. In DNA, the CDR3 is TGTGCCAGCAGTGGGGGGCCTACCTATGGCTACACCTTC.

The rearrangement uses TRBV7-8 and TRBJ2-2, with 10 bases lining up with TRBD2. J lost 1 base, V lost 7 bases, and 6 bases had no gene match. The CDR3 covers 16 residues. Germline loops: CDR1 SGHVS, CDR2 FQNEAQ. CDR3 in amino acids: CASNHIAGGNTGELFF. DNA of the CDR3: TGTGCCAGCAACCATATAGCGGGAGGGAACACCGGGGAGCTGTTTTTT.

The CDR3 DNA sequence: TGTGCCAGCATGCCGGGACAGGGAGGACCAGATACGCAGTATTTT. It is translated as CASMPGQGGPDTQYF. This chain uses TRBV6-1 with TRBJ2-3; 9 bases are shared with TRBD1. Per germline, CDR1 MNHNS and CDR2 SASEGT. The ends lost 7 bases at V and 4 bases at J; junction bases unmatched: 9. The CDR3 spans 15 residues.

Concerning this clone itself: At one of its ends the junction is not consistent with the germline gene, which may arise from a read error. The chain has TRBV6-1 and TRBJ2-7; D may be TRBD1 (5 bases). The CDR3 length is 15 residues. The germline gives CDR1 MNHNS, CDR2 SASEGT. The DNA of the CDR3 is TGTGCCAGCAGTCCCAACAGGTCCCCCTCCTCCGAGCAGTACTTC. Encoded protein: CASSPNRSPSSEQYF.

V gene TRBV20-1 combines with J gene TRBJ2-1; D unresolved. The CDR3 runs to 10 residues. V lost 6 bases and J 8 bases, leaving 8 bases between the germline ends. CDR1 and CDR2 from the germline V gene are DFQATT and SNEGSKA (reference sequence). The CDR3: CSALLHEQFF. The CDR3 nucleotides read TGCAGTGCCCTCCTCCATGAGCAGTTCTTC.

This rearrangement joins TRBV19 to TRBJ2-1; D is perhaps TRBD2 (5 bases). The CDR3 has 14 residues. Trimming stripped 1 base from V and 8 bases from J, with 12 bases between. CDR1 is LNHDA, CDR2 SQIVND, per germline (reference sequence). The CDR3 DNA sequence: TGTGCCAGTAGTATAGGATCTTTGGGAGATGAGCAGTTCTTC. Translation: CASSIGSLGDEQFF.

Note on this clone: Other nucleotide sequences from this sample produce the same CDR3. This rearrangement joins TRBV7-3 to TRBJ2-2; TRBD2 aligns across 8 bases. The CDR3 runs to 19 residues. Trimming at V came to 2 bases and at J to 4 bases, leaving 15 bases not matched to a gene. The germline CDR1 and CDR2 sequences are SGHTA and FQGTGA. CDR3 residues: CASSLFVGGLAGSTGELFF. The CDR3 nucleotides are TGTGCCAGCAGCTTATTCGTCGGGGGGCTAGCGGGCTCCACCGGGGAGCTGTTTTTT.

The genes are TRBV7-9 and TRBJ2-1; D might be TRBD1 (6 bases). Trimming stripped 5 bases from V and 9 bases from J, with 17 bases between. CDR1 and CDR2 (germline): SEHNR, FQNEAQ (reference sequence). The CDR3 contains 14 residues. For the CDR3, the DNA is TGTGCCAGCAGCGCCCGGGGCAGGGGTGGTGAGCAGTTCTTC. This codes for CASSARGRGGEQFF.

The chain uses TRBV30 and TRBJ1-1, with D possibly TRBD1 on 5 matching bases. The CDR3 consists of 13 residues. Germline CDR1 reads GTSNPN; CDR2 reads SVGIG (reference sequence). Deletions cut 1 base from V and 4 bases from J, with 10 bases between. CDR3 in DNA: TGTGCCTGGAGTGACGGGGGAGCCACTGAAGCTTTCTTT. It codes for CAWSDGGATEAFF.

The chain uses TRBV10-3 and TRBJ2-7; the match to TRBD2 covers 9 bases. Losses at the gene ends were 8 bases for V and 0 bases for J; bases not matched to a gene: 5. The CDR3 spans 14 residues. Looked up from germline, CDR1 is ENHRY and CDR2 is SYGVKD. DNA of the CDR3: TGTGCCATCGGCCTTAGCGGGAGCTCCTACGAGCAGTACTTC. Its protein product is CAIGLSGSSYEQYF.

The chain employs TRBV30 and TRBJ2-2; tentatively, D is TRBD1 (6 bases). The ends were cut back, 4 bases at V and 7 bases at J, with 19 bases in the middle. Germline V lookup: CDR1 GTSNPN, CDR2 SVGIG (reference sequence). This CDR3 region has 15 residues. CDR3 amino acids: CAWTPGLGAGGELFF. Written as DNA, the CDR3 is TGTGCCTGGACTCCCGGGCTGGGGGCGGGCGGGGAGCTGTTTTTT.

The chain couples TRBV18 to TRBJ2-2; 13 bases align to TRBD2. V shed 3 bases, J shed 4 bases, and the junction held 5 bases outside the gene matches. Per germline, CDR1 KGHSH and CDR2 LQKENI. CDR3 length equals 17 residues. CDR3 DNA: TGTGCCAGCTCACCCGGGACTAGCGGGATGATCACCGGGGAGCTGTTTTTT. Its protein is CASSPGTSGMITGELFF.